This is a list of T cell receptor beta chains from one sample in a study of CD8+CD57+ T cells in acquired aplastic anemia. TCRdb passed the reads through MiXCR, listing each CDR3 protein once. The sample carries about 200,000 distinct CDR3 sequences, about half recorded once. Sequenced: sorted CD4+, CD8+, or CD8+CD57+ T cells (not recorded which) from PBMCs. These receptors were taken from a human donor with aplastic anemia. Both conserved end residues are part of each CDR3. Fields, in order: clone size, D gene, J gene, V gene, CDR3 protein, CDR3 DNA. D genes are given only for firm matches. Some rows mark clone size as missing; the rest say once, few, many or name a class of expanded clone.

many	TRBD2	TRBJ2-3	TRBV11-2	CASSLLRGDTHTQYF	TGTGCCAGCAGCTTGTTGCGGGGGGACACCCATACGCAGTATTTT
.	.	TRBJ2-7	TRBV7-2	CASSEGPCEQYF	TGTGCCAGCAGCGAGGGCCCATGCGAGCAGTACTTC
many	TRBD1	TRBJ2-7	TRBV5-1	CASSLGDRYYEQYF	TGCGCCAGCAGCTTGGGGGACAGGTACTACGAGCAGTACTTC
many	.	TRBJ1-2	TRBV19	CASSIDGGRPDYGYTF	TGTGCCAGTAGTATAGATGGTGGACGCCCGGACTATGGCTACACCTTC
many	.	TRBJ2-2	TRBV19	CASSTHTGELFF	TGTGCCAGTAGTACACACACCGGGGAGCTGTTTTTT
.	TRBD1	TRBJ2-7	TRBV11-3	CASSSWDRGISYEQYF	TGTGCCAGCAGCTCGTGGGACAGGGGAATATCCTACGAGCAGTACTTC
many	TRBD1	TRBJ1-2	TRBV10-2	CASSGWTGSNGYTF	TGCGCCAGCAGTGGGTGGACAGGGTCGAATGGCTACACCTTC
once	TRBD2	TRBJ2-3	TRBV7-2	CASSPRGLAGGSNTQYF	TGTGCCAGCAGCCCAAGGGGACTAGCGGGGGGTTCGAATACGCAGTATTTT
many	.	TRBJ2-3	TRBV4-2	CASSQEGVGTDTQYF	TGTGCCAGCAGCCAAGAGGGGGTAGGCACAGATACGCAGTATTTT
many	.	TRBJ1-1	TRBV6-1	CASRKGKDTEAFF	TGTGCCAGCAGGAAGGGGAAGGACACTGAAGCTTTCTTT
.	.	TRBJ2-7	TRBV7-2	CASSAWTVYEQYF	TGTGCCAGCAGCGCGTGGACAGTCTACGAGCAGTACTTC
many	TRBD1	TRBJ1-1	TRBV20-1	CSASPPQGAATEAFF	TGCAGTGCTAGTCCCCCCCAGGGGGCAGCCACTGAAGCTTTCTTT
.	TRBD1	TRBJ1-4	TRBV5-1	CASSETTGLTDEKLFF	TGCGCCAGCAGCGAAACGACAGGGCTAACTGATGAAAAACTGTTTTTT
.	.	TRBJ1-5	TRBV18	CASSPAGREQPQHF	TGTGCCAGCTCACCAGCAGGGAGGGAACAGCCCCAGCATTTT
.	.	TRBJ1-1	TRBV19	CASSRLNTEAFF	TGTGCCAGTAGTCGGCTAAACACTGAAGCTTTCTTT
.	.	TRBJ1-2	TRBV5-4	CASSRTGRLDYGYTF	TGTGCCAGCAGCCGCACAGGGAGGTTGGACTATGGCTACACCTTC
.	TRBD1	TRBJ2-7	TRBV15	CATSRQGDEQYF	TGTGCCACCAGCAGACAGGGGGACGAGCAGTACTTC
many	.	TRBJ1-1	TRBV5-4	CASSLVAGMNTEAFF	TGTGCCAGCAGCTTGGTTGCTGGGATGAACACTGAAGCTTTCTTT
once	TRBD2	TRBJ2-7	TRBV19	CASSPGGSFYEQYF	TGTGCCAGCAGTCCCGGGGGGAGCTTCTACGAGCAGTACTTC
once	TRBD1	TRBJ1-5	TRBV10-1	CASSEGTEQPQHF	TGCGCCAGCAGTGAGGGGACAGAGCAGCCCCAGCATTTT
.	.	TRBJ2-1	TRBV7-7	CASSLGTMRSTQFF	TGTGCCAGCAGCTTAGGGACAATGCGGTCGACCCAGTTCTTC
.	.	TRBJ1-6	TRBV2	CASSDRGDSPLHF	TGTGCCAGCAGTGATCGGGGGGATTCACCCCTCCACTTT
many	.	TRBJ2-7	TRBV6-6	CASRRQGRTDEQYF	TGTGCCAGCAGGAGGCAGGGAAGGACCGACGAGCAGTACTTC
.	TRBD1	TRBJ2-7	TRBV19	CASSLTGAGFYEQCF	TGTGCCAGTAGTCTGACAGGGGCGGGATTTTACGAGCAGTGCTTC